This TCR beta chain is drawn from a study of shared clonotypes between healthy human individuals. TCRdb's table, derived via immunoSEQ multiplex PCR, lists solely in-frame clones and lacks some. The table includes some 2.1 million clones, roughly 94% detected once. Per the germline V gene, CDR1 is SEHNR and CDR2 is FQNEAQ (reference sequence). The CDR3 is 14 residues long. V shed 5 bases and J 3 bases; nucleotides not matched to a gene: 5. The clonotype comes from a man younger than 30 in good health. Sequenced material: naive CD4+ T cells sorted from blood. Subset of the sample: CD45RA+ positively selected. The chain uses TRBV7-9 and TRBJ1-1; 8 positions match TRBD1. Here the CDR3 reads CASSPGGLDTEAFF. CDR3 DNA sequence: TGTGCCAGCAGCCCAGGGGGCCTGGACACTGAAGCTTTCTTT.